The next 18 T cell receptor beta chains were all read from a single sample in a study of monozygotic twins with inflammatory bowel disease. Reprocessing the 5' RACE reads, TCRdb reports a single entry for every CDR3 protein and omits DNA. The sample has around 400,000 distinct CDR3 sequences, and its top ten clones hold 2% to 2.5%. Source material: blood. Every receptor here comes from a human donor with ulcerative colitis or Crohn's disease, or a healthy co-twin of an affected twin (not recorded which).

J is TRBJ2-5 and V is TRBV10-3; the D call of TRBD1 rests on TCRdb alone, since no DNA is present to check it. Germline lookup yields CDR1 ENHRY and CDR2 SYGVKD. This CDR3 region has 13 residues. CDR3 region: CAIGGGYQETQYF.

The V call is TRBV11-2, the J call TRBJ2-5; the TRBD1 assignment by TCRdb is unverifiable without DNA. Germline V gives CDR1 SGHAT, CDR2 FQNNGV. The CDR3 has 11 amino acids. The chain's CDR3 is CASSHGTTQYF.

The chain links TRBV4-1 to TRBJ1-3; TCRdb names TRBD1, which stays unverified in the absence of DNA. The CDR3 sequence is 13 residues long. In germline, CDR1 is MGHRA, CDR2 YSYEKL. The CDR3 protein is CASSQGALTAIYF.

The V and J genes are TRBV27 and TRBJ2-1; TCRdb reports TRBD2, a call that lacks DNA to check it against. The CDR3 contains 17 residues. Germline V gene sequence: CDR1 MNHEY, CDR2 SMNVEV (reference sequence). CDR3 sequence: CASSLTLASGVNNEQFF.

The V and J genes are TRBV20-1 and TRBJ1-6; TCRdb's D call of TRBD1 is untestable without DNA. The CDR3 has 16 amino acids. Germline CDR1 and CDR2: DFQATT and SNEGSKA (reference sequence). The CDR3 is CSARDKQVIYNSPLHF.

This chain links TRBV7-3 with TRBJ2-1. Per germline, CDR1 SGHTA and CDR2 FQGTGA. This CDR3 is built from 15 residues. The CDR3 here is CASSLLMSSYNEQFF.

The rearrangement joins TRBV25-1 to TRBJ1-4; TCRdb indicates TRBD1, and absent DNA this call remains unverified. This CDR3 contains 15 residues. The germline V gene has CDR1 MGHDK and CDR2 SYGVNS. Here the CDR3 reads CASSESRGIVGKLFF.

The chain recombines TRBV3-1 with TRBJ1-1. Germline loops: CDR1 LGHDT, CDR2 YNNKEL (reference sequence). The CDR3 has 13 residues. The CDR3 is CASTRGEGTEAFF.

The CDR3 loop reads CASSPWTGPNQPQHF. The chain employs TRBV7-2 and TRBJ1-5; TCRdb designates TRBD1, a call that cannot be tested without DNA. The CDR3 is 15 residues long. Germline-derived CDR1 and CDR2 are SGHTA and FQGNSA.

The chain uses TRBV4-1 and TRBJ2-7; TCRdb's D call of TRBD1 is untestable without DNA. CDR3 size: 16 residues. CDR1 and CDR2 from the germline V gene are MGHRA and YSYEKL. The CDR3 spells CASSQGPYRDRNEQYF.

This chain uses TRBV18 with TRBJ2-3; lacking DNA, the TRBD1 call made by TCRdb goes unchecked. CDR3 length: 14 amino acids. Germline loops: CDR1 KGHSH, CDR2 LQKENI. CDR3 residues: CASSPQGQGDTQYF.

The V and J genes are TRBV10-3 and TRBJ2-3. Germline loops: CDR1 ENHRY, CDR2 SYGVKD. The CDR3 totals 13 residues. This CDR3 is CAISEGFADTQYF.

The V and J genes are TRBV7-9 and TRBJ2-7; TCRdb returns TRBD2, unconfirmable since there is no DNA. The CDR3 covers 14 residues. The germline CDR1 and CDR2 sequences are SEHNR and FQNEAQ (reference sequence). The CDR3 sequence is CASSPPANSYEQYF.

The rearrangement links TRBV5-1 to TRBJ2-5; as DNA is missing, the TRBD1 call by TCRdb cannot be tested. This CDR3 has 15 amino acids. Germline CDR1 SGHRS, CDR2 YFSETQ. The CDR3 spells CASSTGTGERETQYF.

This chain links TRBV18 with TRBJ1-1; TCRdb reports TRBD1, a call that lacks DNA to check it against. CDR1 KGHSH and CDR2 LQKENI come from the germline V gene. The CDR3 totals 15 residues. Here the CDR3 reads CASSPQEAVGTEAFF.

This CDR3 is CASSQSRGQGARNTEAFF. The chain recombines TRBV4-2 with TRBJ1-1; TCRdb picks TRBD1, but there is no DNA to check that call. The CDR3 covers 18 residues. Germline V gene sequence: CDR1 LGHNA, CDR2 YNFKEQ.

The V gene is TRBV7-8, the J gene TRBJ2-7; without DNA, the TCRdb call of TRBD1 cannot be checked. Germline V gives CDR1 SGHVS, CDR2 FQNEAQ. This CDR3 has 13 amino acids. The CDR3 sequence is CASTWMGGYEQYF.

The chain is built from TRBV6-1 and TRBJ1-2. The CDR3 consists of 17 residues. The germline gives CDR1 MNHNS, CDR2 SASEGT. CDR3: CASSVELGGLLGYGYTF.